The 11 T cell receptor beta chains given below trace back to one sample, sequenced in a study of blood T cell repertoires in COVID-19. This table comes from immunoSEQ multiplex PCR, and its TCRdb copy is limited to in-frame clones, with some not included. The sample includes around 160,000 clones, over 75% of them seen just once. Material: PBMCs or T cells enriched from blood (not recorded which). Receptor source: a man aged 35 to 55 who had recovered from COVID-19.

J is TRBJ2-5 and V is TRBV30; 7 nucleotides match TRBD1. The CDR3 has 13 amino acids. Germline CDR1 reads GTSNPN; CDR2 reads SVGIG (reference sequence). Trimming removed 2 bases from V and 1 base from J; junction bases left unmatched: 1. Here the CDR3 reads CAWSTGVQETQYF. The CDR3 DNA is TGTGCCTGGAGTACAGGGGTCCAAGAGACCCAGTACTTC.

The V and J genes are TRBV28 and TRBJ2-2; 12 bases are shared with TRBD1. Germline values: CDR1 MDHEN, CDR2 SYDVKM. The CDR3 runs 17 residues. V was clipped by 4 bases and J by 4 bases; unmatched bases: 7. For the CDR3, the DNA is TGTGCCAGCAGTTCCCAGGGACAGGGGGCCCTCACCGGGGAGCTGTTTTTT. This gives the protein CASSSQGQGALTGELFF.

This clone has just one count. The chain couples TRBV10-1 to TRBJ1-2, with 10 bases lining up with TRBD1. The CDR3 has 13 amino acids. V lost 6 bases, J lost 9 bases, and 7 bases stayed unmatched. CDR1 and CDR2 (germline): WNHNN, SYGVQD (reference sequence). The CDR3 DNA sequence: TGCGCCAGCAGCCCGGGACAGGGGACTCGCTACACCTTC. This encodes CASSPGQGTRYTF.

This clone was seen more than once but under ten times. The CDR3 DNA is TGTGCCAGCAGCCCCGGGACAGGGGGTTTTGGTTCACCCCTCCACTTT. Protein product: CASSPGTGGFGSPLHF. This chain connects TRBV5-6 to TRBJ1-6; 11 bases fit TRBD1. This CDR3 contains 16 residues. The V segment lost 4 bases and the J segment 9 bases; nucleotides outside the gene matches: 9. CDR1 is SGHDT and CDR2 is YYEEEE in the germline V gene.

This chain links TRBV19 with TRBJ1-5; no reliable D call. The V end lost 0 bases, the J end lost 8 bases, and 5 bases lay between the germline ends. The CDR3 consists of 12 residues. Germline V gene lookup returns CDR1 LNHDA and CDR2 SQIVND (reference sequence). The CDR3 region has the DNA TGTGCCAGTAGTATAGAGGGAGAGCCCCAGCATTTT. As protein: CASSIEGEPQHF.

V usage is TRBV24-1 and J usage is TRBJ1-5; a possible D gene is TRBD1 (6 bases). Germline CDR1 is KGHDR and CDR2 is SFDVKD. The CDR3 has 15 residues. V lost 5 bases and J lost 4, with 14 bases in between. CDR3 in amino acids: CATSAAGGGNQPQHF. The CDR3 nucleotides are TGTGCCACCAGTGCGGCGGGGGGCGGTAATCAGCCCCAGCATTTT.

This clone was detected once. This chain connects TRBV6-5 to TRBJ2-5; D not certain. Germline V gene lookup returns CDR1 MNHEY and CDR2 SVGAGI. CDR3 length: 14 amino acids. Trimming pared 0 bases from V and 5 bases from J, leaving 10 bases between. The CDR3 DNA sequence: TGTGCCAGCAGTTACTCGCCCCTAGGCGAGACCCAGTACTTC. Residues: CASSYSPLGETQYF.

The CDR3 here is CASSFGGSATNEKLFF. The CDR3 DNA reads as TGCGCCAGCAGCTTCGGGGGGTCAGCGACTAATGAAAAACTGTTTTTT. The J gene is TRBJ1-4, the V gene TRBV5-1, with D perhaps matching TRBD1 (5 bases). Deletions cut 2 bases from V and 2 bases from J, with 13 bases between. In germline, CDR1 is SGHRS, CDR2 YFSETQ. This CDR3 comprises 16 residues.

The rearrangement uses TRBV11-2 and TRBJ2-2; 11 bases align to TRBD1. The CDR3 runs to 16 residues. CDR1 and CDR2 from the germline V gene are SGHAT and FQNNGV. The V gene end was trimmed by 5 bases and the J gene end by 5 bases; junction bases not matched to a gene: 7. DNA for the CDR3: TGTGCCAGCAGCCCTGGACAGGGGGCGGGTACCGGGGAGCTGTTTTTT. Encoded protein: CASSPGQGAGTGELFF.

The chain employs TRBV4-1 and TRBJ1-1, with 8 bases lining up with TRBD1. With V trimmed by 4 bases and J by 3 bases, 10 bases remained unmatched. The CDR3 has 16 residues. CDR1 MGHRA and CDR2 YSYEKL come from the germline V gene. The CDR3 reads CASSPRAGQGDTEAFF. The CDR3 DNA reads TGCGCCAGCAGCCCTAGGGCAGGACAGGGCGACACTGAAGCTTTCTTT.

The chain uses TRBV6-5 and TRBJ2-3; 9 positions agree with TRBD2. The CDR3 loop spans 15 amino acids. Germline assignment: CDR1 MNHEY and CDR2 SVGAGI. With 1 base clipped from V and 4 bases from J, the junction kept 3 bases outside the gene matches. The CDR3 coding sequence is TGTGCCAGCAGTTACTTGGCGGGGGGGGCAGATACGCAGTATTTT. It codes for CASSYLAGGADTQYF.